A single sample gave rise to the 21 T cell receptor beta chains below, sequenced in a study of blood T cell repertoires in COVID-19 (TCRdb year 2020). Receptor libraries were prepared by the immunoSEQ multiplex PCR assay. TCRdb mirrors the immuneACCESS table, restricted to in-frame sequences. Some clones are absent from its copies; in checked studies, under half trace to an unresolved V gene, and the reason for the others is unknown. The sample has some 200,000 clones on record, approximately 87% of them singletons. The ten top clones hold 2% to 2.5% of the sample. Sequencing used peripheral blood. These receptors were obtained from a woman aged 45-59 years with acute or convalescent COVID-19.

CDR3 amino acids: CASTPWARQGPSGANVLTF. The CDR3 DNA is TGTGCCAGCACCCCTTGGGCTCGACAGGGGCCCTCTGGGGCCAACGTCCTGACTTTC. V gene TRBV27 combines with J gene TRBJ2-6; 8 bases are a match to TRBD1. V gave up 7 bases and J gave up 0 bases; unmatched junction bases: 14. This CDR3 is 19 amino acids long. Germline CDR1 is MNHEY and CDR2 is SMNVEV (reference sequence).

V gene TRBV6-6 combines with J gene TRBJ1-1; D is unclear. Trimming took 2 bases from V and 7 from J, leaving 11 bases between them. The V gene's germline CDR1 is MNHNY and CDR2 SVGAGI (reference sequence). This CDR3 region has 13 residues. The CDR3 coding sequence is TGTGCCAGCAGTTACGGGCAGCCCAATGAAGCTTTCTTT. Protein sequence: CASSYGQPNEAFF.

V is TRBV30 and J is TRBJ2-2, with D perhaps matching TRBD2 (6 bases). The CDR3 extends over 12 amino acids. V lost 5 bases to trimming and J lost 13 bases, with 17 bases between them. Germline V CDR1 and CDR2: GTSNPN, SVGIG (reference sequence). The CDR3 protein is CAWPRDSRTLFF. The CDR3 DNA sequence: TGTGCCTGGCCTCGGGACTCCCGAACGCTGTTTTTT.

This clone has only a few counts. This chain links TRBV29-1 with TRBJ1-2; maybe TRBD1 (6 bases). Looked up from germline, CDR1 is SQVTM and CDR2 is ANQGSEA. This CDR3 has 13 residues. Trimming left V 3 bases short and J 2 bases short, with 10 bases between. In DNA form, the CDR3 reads TGCAGCGTTGATGGGACAAGGAACTATGGCTACACCTTC. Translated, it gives CSVDGTRNYGYTF.

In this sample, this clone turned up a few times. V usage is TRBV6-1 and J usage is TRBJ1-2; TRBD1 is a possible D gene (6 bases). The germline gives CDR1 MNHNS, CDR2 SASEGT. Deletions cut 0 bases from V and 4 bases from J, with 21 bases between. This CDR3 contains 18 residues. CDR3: CASSEAVEGQGSVYGYTF. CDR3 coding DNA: TGTGCCAGCAGTGAAGCAGTCGAGGGGCAGGGGAGTGTCTATGGCTACACCTTC.

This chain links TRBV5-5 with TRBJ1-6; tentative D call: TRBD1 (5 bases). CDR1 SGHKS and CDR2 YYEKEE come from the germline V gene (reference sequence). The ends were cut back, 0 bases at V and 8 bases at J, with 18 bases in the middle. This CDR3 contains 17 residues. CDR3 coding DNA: TGTGCCAGCAGCTTGGAAAGGGGTGGCAGCTCATATTCACCCCTCCACTTT. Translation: CASSLERGGSSYSPLHF.

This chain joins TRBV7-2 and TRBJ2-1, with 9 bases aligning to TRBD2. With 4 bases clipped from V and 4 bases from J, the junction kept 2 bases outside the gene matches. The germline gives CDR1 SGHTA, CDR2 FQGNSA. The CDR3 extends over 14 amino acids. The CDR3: CASSYGLAYNEQFF. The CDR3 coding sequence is TGTGCCAGCAGCTACGGACTAGCGTACAATGAGCAGTTCTTC. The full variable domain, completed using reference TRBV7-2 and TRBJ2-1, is GAGVSQSPSNKVTEKGKDVELRCDPISGHTALYWYRQSLGQGLEFLIYFQGNSAPDKSGLPSDRFSAERTGGSVSTLTIQRTQQEDSAVYLCASSYGLAYNEQFFGPGTRLTVL.

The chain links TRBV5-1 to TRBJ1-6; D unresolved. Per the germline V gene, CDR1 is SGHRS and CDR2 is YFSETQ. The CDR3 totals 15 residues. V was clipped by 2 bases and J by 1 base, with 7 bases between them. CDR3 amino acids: CASSFGISYNSPLHF. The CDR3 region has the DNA TGCGCCAGCAGCTTCGGGATATCCTATAATTCACCCCTCCACTTT. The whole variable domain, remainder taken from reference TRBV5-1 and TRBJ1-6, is KAGVTQTPRYLIKTRGQQVTLSCSPISGHRSVSWYQQTPGQGLQFLFEYFSETQRNKGNFPGRFSGRQFSNSRSEMNVSTLELGDSALYLCASSFGISYNSPLHFGNGTRLTVT.

DNA of the CDR3: TGTGCCAGCAGCTTGTCTTTGGGCAGGGCCTATGGCTACACCTTC. It codes for CASSLSLGRAYGYTF. The rearrangement joins TRBV5-6 to TRBJ1-2; maybe TRBD1 (5 bases). The CDR3 length is 15 residues. Trimming shortened V by 1 base and J by 4 bases, and 14 bases separated the two germline ends. Germline CDR1 and CDR2: SGHDT and YYEEEE.

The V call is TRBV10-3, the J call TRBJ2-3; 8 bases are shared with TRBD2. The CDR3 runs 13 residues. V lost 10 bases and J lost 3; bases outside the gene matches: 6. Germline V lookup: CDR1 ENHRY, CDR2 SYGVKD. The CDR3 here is CANGAGGTDTQYF. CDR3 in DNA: TGTGCCAATGGGGCGGGGGGTACAGATACGCAGTATTTT.

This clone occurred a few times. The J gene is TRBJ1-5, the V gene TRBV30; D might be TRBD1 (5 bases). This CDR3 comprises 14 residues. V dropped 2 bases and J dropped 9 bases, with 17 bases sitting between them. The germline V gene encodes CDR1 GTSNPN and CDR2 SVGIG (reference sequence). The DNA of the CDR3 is TGTGCCTGGAGTACCACGGCGGGGACGAGGCCCCAGCATTTT. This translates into CAWSTTAGTRPQHF.

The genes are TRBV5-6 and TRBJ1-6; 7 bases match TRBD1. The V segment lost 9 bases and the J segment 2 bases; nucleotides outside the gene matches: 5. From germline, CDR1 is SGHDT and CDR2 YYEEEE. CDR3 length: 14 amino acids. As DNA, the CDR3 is TGTGCCACCAGGGACAGCACCTATAATTCACCCCTCCACTTT. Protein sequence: CATRDSTYNSPLHF.

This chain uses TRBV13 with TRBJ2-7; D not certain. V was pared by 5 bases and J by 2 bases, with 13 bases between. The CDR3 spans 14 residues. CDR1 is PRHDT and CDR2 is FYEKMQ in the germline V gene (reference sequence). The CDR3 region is CASSPSRVAYEQYF. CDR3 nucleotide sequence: TGTGCCAGCAGCCCTAGTCGCGTTGCCTACGAGCAGTACTTC. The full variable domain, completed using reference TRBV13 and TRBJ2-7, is AAGVIQSPRHLIKEKRETATLKCYPIPRHDTVYWYQQGPGQDPQFLISFYEKMQSDKGSIPDRFSAQQFSDYHSELNMSSLELGDSALYFCASSPSRVAYEQYFGPGTRLTVT.

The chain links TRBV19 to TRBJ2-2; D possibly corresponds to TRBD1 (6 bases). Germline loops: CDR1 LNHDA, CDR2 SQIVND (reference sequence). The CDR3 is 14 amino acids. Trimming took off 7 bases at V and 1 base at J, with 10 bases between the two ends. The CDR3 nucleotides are TGTGCCAGTAAAGCCAGGGGGAACACCGGGGAGCTGTTTTTT. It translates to CASKARGNTGELFF.

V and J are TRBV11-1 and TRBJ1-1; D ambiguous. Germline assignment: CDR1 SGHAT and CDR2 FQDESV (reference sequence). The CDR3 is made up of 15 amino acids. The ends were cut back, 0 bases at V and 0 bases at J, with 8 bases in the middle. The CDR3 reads CASSLAAVMNTEAFF. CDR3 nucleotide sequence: TGTGCCAGCAGCTTAGCGGCGGTAATGAACACTGAAGCTTTCTTT.

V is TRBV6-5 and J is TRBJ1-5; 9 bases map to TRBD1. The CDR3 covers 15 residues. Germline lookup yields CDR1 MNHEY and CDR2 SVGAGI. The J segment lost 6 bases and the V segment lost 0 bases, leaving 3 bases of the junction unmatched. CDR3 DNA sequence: TGTGCCAGCAGTTACTCTCGGACAGGGGCTCAGCCCCAGCATTTT. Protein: CASSYSRTGAQPQHF.

The DNA of the CDR3 is TGTGCCATCAGCCCCGGGACAGATGACTATGGCTACACCTTC. Its translation is CAISPGTDDYGYTF. The genes are TRBV10-3 and TRBJ1-2; TRBD1 agrees at 7 bases. The CDR3 runs 14 residues. Trimming at V came to 6 bases and at J to 3 bases, leaving 7 bases not matched to a gene. Germline assignment: CDR1 ENHRY and CDR2 SYGVKD.

CDR3 in amino acids: CASSPVDEAYEQYF. Written as DNA, the CDR3 is TGTGCCAGCAGCCCGGTTGACGAGGCCTACGAGCAGTACTTC. The genes are TRBV6-6 and TRBJ2-7; D is undetermined. V lost 6 bases and J lost 2, with 14 bases in between. Germline CDR1 and CDR2: MNHNY and SVGAGI (reference sequence). CDR3 length: 14 residues.

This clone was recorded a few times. CDR3: CASTPPGWDTEAFF. The CDR3 DNA follows: TGTGCCAGCACCCCCCCGGGGTGGGACACTGAAGCTTTCTTT. The chain uses TRBV7-9 and TRBJ1-1, with D hard to call. V was clipped by 7 bases and J by 3 bases, with 15 bases between them. The CDR3 runs to 14 residues. Germline V lookup: CDR1 SEHNR, CDR2 FQNEAQ (reference sequence).

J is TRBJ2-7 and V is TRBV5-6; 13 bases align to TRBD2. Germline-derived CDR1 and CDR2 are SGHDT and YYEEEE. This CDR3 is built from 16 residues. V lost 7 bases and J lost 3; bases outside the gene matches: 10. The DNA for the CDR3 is TGTGCCAGCTCCTCGGAGACTAGCGGGGGGATCTACGAGCAGTACTTC. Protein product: CASSSETSGGIYEQYF.

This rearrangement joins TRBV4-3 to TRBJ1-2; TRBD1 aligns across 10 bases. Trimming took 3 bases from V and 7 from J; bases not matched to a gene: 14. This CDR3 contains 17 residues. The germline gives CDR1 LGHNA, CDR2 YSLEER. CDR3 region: CASSQPGTGARGGGYTF. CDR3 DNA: TGCGCCAGCAGCCAGCCCGGGACAGGGGCCAGGGGTGGTGGCTACACCTTC.